These 30 T cell receptor beta chains originate from one sample sequenced in a study of T cell responses to AZD1222 COVID-19 vaccine. Sequencing was performed with immunoSEQ multiplex PCR; in TCRdb, only in-frame clones are kept and a portion is missing. Of around 190,000 clones listed, around 88% are singletons. The sequencing used peripheral blood, collected on day 0 of AZD1222 vaccination. These receptors were taken from an adult in good health.

The chain uses TRBV30 and TRBJ1-6; D gene ambiguous. The CDR3 consists of 17 residues. The germline V and J ends were trimmed by 0 bases and 0 bases, with 12 bases remaining between them. Germline V lookup: CDR1 GTSNPN, CDR2 SVGIG (reference sequence). The CDR3: CAWSVPTASSYNSPLHF. The CDR3 DNA reads as TGTGCCTGGAGTGTACCAACAGCCAGCTCCTATAATTCACCCCTCCACTTT.

V is TRBV5-5 and J is TRBJ1-4, with 10 bases identical to TRBD1. The CDR3 extends over 15 amino acids. Trimming took 4 bases from V and 6 from J; bases not matched to a gene: 6. Germline-derived CDR1 and CDR2 are SGHKS and YYEKEE (reference sequence). CDR3: CASSQRTGGDEKLFF. CDR3 sequence (DNA): TGTGCCAGCAGCCAACGGACAGGGGGGGATGAAAAACTGTTTTTT.

The V and J genes are TRBV9 and TRBJ2-3; D possibly corresponds to TRBD1 (6 bases). The V end lost 4 bases, the J end lost 4 bases, and 16 bases lay between the germline ends. CDR3 length: 15 amino acids. Germline V gives CDR1 SGDLS, CDR2 YYNGEE. The CDR3 loop reads CASSLGQLGPDTQYF. The CDR3 DNA sequence: TGTGCCAGCAGCTTAGGACAGCTTGGCCCAGATACGCAGTATTTT.

This clone was counted a single time. The J gene is TRBJ1-4, the V gene TRBV6-5; 7 nucleotides line up with TRBD1. This CDR3 comprises 15 residues. Germline values: CDR1 MNHEY, CDR2 SVGAGI. The junction had 7 bases not matched to a gene; V was cut back by 6 bases and J by 3 bases. CDR3 sequence reads: CASRGTASANEKLFF. DNA for the CDR3: TGTGCCAGCAGGGGGACAGCCTCCGCTAATGAAAAACTGTTTTTT.

V gene TRBV7-3 combines with J gene TRBJ2-1, with 12 positions matching TRBD2. V shed 5 bases, J shed 6 bases, and the junction held 5 bases outside the gene matches. The CDR3 length is 15 residues. Per germline, CDR1 SGHTA and CDR2 FQGTGA. The CDR3 region is CASSPTSGSGNEQFF. CDR3 in DNA: TGTGCCAGCAGCCCGACTAGCGGGAGTGGCAATGAGCAGTTCTTC. The variable domain in full, completed from reference TRBV7-3 and TRBJ2-1, reads GAGVSQTPSNKVTEKGKYVELRCDPISGHTALYWYRQSLGQGPEFLIYFQGTGAADDSGLPNDRFFAVRPEGSVSTLKIQRTERGDSAVYLCASSPTSGSGNEQFFGPGTRLTVL.

This sequence joins TRBV6-5 and TRBJ2-3; 8 bases map to TRBD2. This CDR3 spans 15 amino acids. The V segment lost 6 bases and the J segment 10 bases; nucleotides outside the gene matches: 15. Germline lookup yields CDR1 MNHEY and CDR2 SVGAGI. The CDR3 region is CASSSPGLVLEAQYF. The CDR3, as DNA: TGTGCCAGCAGCTCACCGGGACTAGTGTTAGAGGCGCAGTATTTT.

CDR3 bases: TGTGCCAGCAGCTTCCCGGGACAGGGAAGGTCTGAAGCTTTCTTT. Residues: CASSFPGQGRSEAFF. The V call is TRBV13, the J call TRBJ1-1; 9 positions agree with TRBD1. V lost 3 bases, J lost 6 bases, and 8 bases stayed unmatched. Per the germline V gene, CDR1 is PRHDT and CDR2 is FYEKMQ (reference sequence). The CDR3 totals 15 residues. The full variable domain, completed using reference TRBV13 and TRBJ1-1, is AAGVIQSPRHLIKEKRETATLKCYPIPRHDTVYWYQQGPGQDPQFLISFYEKMQSDKGSIPDRFSAQQFSDYHSELNMSSLELGDSALYFCASSFPGQGRSEAFFGQGTRLTVV.

The rearrangement joins TRBV3-1 (or the pseudogene TRBV3-2) to TRBJ1-2; maybe TRBD1 (5 bases). The CDR3 spans 15 residues. Between the trimmed V and J ends, which lost 4 bases and 6 bases, there was a span of 18 bases. The germline V gene has CDR1 LGHDT and CDR2 YNNKEL (reference sequence). Here the CDR3 reads CASSLSPGWGNGYTF. Here the CDR3 DNA reads TGTGCCAGCAGCCTTTCTCCGGGTTGGGGGAATGGCTACACCTTC.

J is TRBJ1-1 and V is TRBV21-1. TRBV21-1 constitutes a pseudogene. The CDR3 covers 17 residues. CDR3 DNA sequence: TGTGCCAGCAGCAACCGGGGTCTCGGACGCCAAAACACTGAAGCTTTCTTT. This translates into CASSNRGLGRQNTEAFF.

This clone was observed a handful of times. J is TRBJ2-7 and V is TRBV9; 7 positions match TRBD1. The CDR3 extends over 16 amino acids. Germline V gene sequence: CDR1 SGDLS, CDR2 YYNGEE. V trimming: 0 bases; J trimming: 2 bases; junction bases outside the gene matches: 8. The CDR3 sequence is CASSVAAGGTAYEQYF. Here the CDR3 DNA reads TGTGCCAGCAGCGTAGCGGCAGGGGGTACGGCCTACGAGCAGTACTTC.

The chain has TRBV30 and TRBJ2-1; tentatively, D is TRBD2 (6 bases). Germline assignment: CDR1 GTSNPN and CDR2 SVGIG (reference sequence). Trimming pared 3 bases from V and 4 bases from J, leaving 13 bases between. This CDR3 has 14 residues. CDR3 nucleotides: TGTGCCTGGAGAAGAGGGGAGGCTTACAATGAGCAGTTCTTC. Residues: CAWRRGEAYNEQFF.

V gene TRBV28 combines with J gene TRBJ1-1, with 7 bases that match TRBD1. The CDR3 sequence is 15 residues long. With 4 bases clipped from V and 5 bases from J, the junction kept 10 bases outside the gene matches. From germline, CDR1 is MDHEN and CDR2 SYDVKM. CDR3 DNA: TGTGCCAGCAGTTCGCGACAGGGCGGCGGAACTGAAGCTTTCTTT. Protein sequence: CASSSRQGGGTEAFF.

The gene calls are TRBV11-2 and TRBJ1-6; a possible D gene is TRBD1 (5 bases). The length of the CDR3 is 14 residues. The V gene lost 8 bases and the J gene lost 13 bases, with 21 bases spanning the gap. Germline V gene sequence: CDR1 SGHAT, CDR2 FQNNGV. CDR3 region: CASRPDSSGGPLHF. CDR3 nucleotides: TGTGCCAGCCGTCCAGACTCCTCCGGGGGTCCCCTCCACTTT. Full variable domain (outside the CDR3, taken from reference TRBV11-2 and TRBJ1-6): EAGVAQSPRYKIIEKRQSVAFWCNPISGHATLYWYQQILGQGPKLLIQFQNNGVVDDSQLPKDRFSAERLKGVDSTLKIQPAKLEDSAVYLCASRPDSSGGPLHFGNGTRLTVT.

This chain joins TRBV29-1 and TRBJ1-1; D ambiguous. Germline values: CDR1 SQVTM, CDR2 ANQGSEA. CDR3 length equals 12 residues. V lost 1 base and J 9 bases, leaving 12 bases between the germline ends. The CDR3 nucleotides read TGCAGCGTTGAAGTTGGGCGGCAACAAGCTTTCTTT. It translates to CSVEVGRQQAFF.

The CDR3 DNA is TGTGCCAGCAGCCAAGGGGGGGCCCAGTACTTC. It encodes CASSQGGAQYF. The chain has TRBV3-1 (or the pseudogene TRBV3-2) and TRBJ2-5, with D perhaps TRBD2 (6 bases). The CDR3 runs 11 residues. Germline V gives CDR1 LGHDT, CDR2 YNNKEL (reference sequence). V lost 1 base and J 9 bases, leaving 6 bases between the germline ends.

The chain is built from TRBV2 and TRBJ1-5; no reliable D call. With 3 bases removed from V and 1 base from J, the gap between germline ends came to 7 bases. CDR1 SNHLY and CDR2 FYNNEI come from the germline V gene. The CDR3 runs 14 residues. CDR3 nucleotides: TGTGCCAGCAGTGACAATGCGAGCAATCAGCCCCAGCATTTT. Translating gives CASSDNASNQPQHF. Full variable domain (remainder filled in from reference TRBV2 and TRBJ1-5): EPEVTQTPSHQVTQMGQEVILRCVPISNHLYFYWYRQILGQKVEFLVSFYNNEISEKSEIFDDQFSVERPDGSNFTLKIRSTKLEDSAMYFCASSDNASNQPQHFGDGTRLSIL.

The chain links TRBV4-1 to TRBJ1-1; no clear D. With 4 bases removed from V and 0 bases from J, the gap between germline ends came to 12 bases. The CDR3 is 15 residues long. The germline CDR1 and CDR2 sequences are MGHRA and YSYEKL. CDR3 DNA: TGCGCCAGCAGCCGCCTTCACGTAATGAACACTGAAGCTTTCTTT. As protein: CASSRLHVMNTEAFF.

The V gene is TRBV27, the J gene TRBJ1-1; unclear D gene. CDR3 length equals 13 residues. Germline V gene lookup returns CDR1 MNHEY and CDR2 SMNVEV (reference sequence). V was pared by 3 bases and J by 1 base, with 6 bases between. In DNA, the CDR3 is TGTGCCAGCAGTTTTCGGGGGAACACTGAAGCTTTCTTT. Its protein product is CASSFRGNTEAFF.

The chain carries TRBV12-5 and TRBJ2-1, with D uncertain. CDR3 length: 14 amino acids. Germline assignment: CDR1 LGHNT and CDR2 FRNRAP. Trimming removed 1 base at V and 4 bases at J, with 8 bases between. CDR3 in DNA: TGTGCTAGTGGTTTGGAGACTCGTTACAATGAGCAGTTCTTC. This codes for CASGLETRYNEQFF.

This rearrangement joins TRBV28 to TRBJ1-2; 10 positions match TRBD1. Germline V lookup: CDR1 MDHEN, CDR2 SYDVKM. J was trimmed by 4 bases and V by 6 bases; bases with no gene match: 11. The CDR3 contains 16 residues. The CDR3 nucleotides are TGTGCCAGCAGGGGAGGGTCTGGACAGGGGGTCTATGGCTACACCTTC. Its translation: CASRGGSGQGVYGYTF.

The chain uses TRBV5-4 and TRBJ2-5, with 14 bases fitting TRBD2. Per the germline V gene, CDR1 is SGHNT and CDR2 is YYREEE (reference sequence). CDR3 size: 15 residues. The J segment lost 5 bases and the V segment lost 4 bases, leaving 4 bases of the junction unmatched. CDR3 amino acids: CASSVRLAGGETQYF. CDR3 bases: TGTGCCAGCAGCGTACGACTAGCGGGGGGGGAGACCCAGTACTTC.

The rearrangement joins TRBV27 to TRBJ2-7; TRBD2 might be the D (5 bases). CDR1 and CDR2 from the germline V gene are MNHEY and SMNVEV (reference sequence). V gave up 2 bases and J gave up 3 bases, with 14 bases separating them. The CDR3 extends over 15 amino acids. The CDR3 is CASSLEAARGYEQYF. DNA for the CDR3: TGTGCCAGCAGTTTAGAAGCGGCCCGAGGCTACGAGCAGTACTTC.

Only a few counts were recorded for this clone. The chain employs TRBV5-1 and TRBJ1-2, with D maybe TRBD1 (6 bases). CDR1 is SGHRS, CDR2 YFSETQ, per germline. The CDR3 spans 13 residues. Trimming left V 0 bases short and J 7 bases short, with 10 bases between. The CDR3, as DNA: TGCGCCAGCAGCTTGGAGGGGGAGACTGGCTACACCTTC. This encodes CASSLEGETGYTF.

This clone was recorded once. The chain uses TRBV2 and TRBJ1-5; tentative D call: TRBD1 (6 bases). Germline lookup yields CDR1 SNHLY and CDR2 FYNNEI. There are 14 residues in the CDR3. V was clipped by 7 bases and J by 0 bases, with 10 bases between them. CDR3 loop: CASTGQYSNQPQHF. The CDR3 bases are TGTGCCAGCACCGGACAGTATAGCAATCAGCCCCAGCATTTT.

This clone showed up just a few times. V and J are TRBV5-1 and TRBJ1-1; possibly TRBD1 for D (6 bases). The V end was cut by 0 bases, the J end by 4 bases, with 13 bases between. Germline V gene lookup returns CDR1 SGHRS and CDR2 YFSETQ. The CDR3 runs to 15 residues. DNA for the CDR3: TGCGCCAGCAGCTTGGCCATCCAGGGGAGCACTGAAGCTTTCTTT. This codes for CASSLAIQGSTEAFF. Using reference TRBV5-1 and TRBJ1-1 for the parts outside the CDR3, the full variable domain is KAGVTQTPRYLIKTRGQQVTLSCSPISGHRSVSWYQQTPGQGLQFLFEYFSETQRNKGNFPGRFSGRQFSNSRSEMNVSTLELGDSALYLCASSLAIQGSTEAFFGQGTRLTVV.

V is TRBV12-3 or TRBV12-4 and J is TRBJ2-7, with D unresolved. Trimming removed 4 bases at V and 7 bases at J, with 8 bases between. This CDR3 region has 11 residues. CDR3 coding DNA: TGTGCCAGCAGTTCTGCGTGGGAGCAGTACTTC. Translating it yields CASSSAWEQYF.

The CDR3 sequence: CASSTIPGQAANYGYTF. The CDR3 nucleotides read TGTGCCAGTAGTACCATTCCAGGACAGGCGGCTAACTATGGCTACACCTTC. This rearrangement joins TRBV19 to TRBJ1-2; TRBD1 matches at 7 bases. Per the germline V gene, CDR1 is LNHDA and CDR2 is SQIVND (reference sequence). The V and J ends lost 4 bases and 0 bases, in that order; junction bases with no gene match: 11. The CDR3 runs to 17 residues.

This clone was counted between two and nine times. The chain employs TRBV6-5 and TRBJ1-5, with 7 bases fitting TRBD1. Germline V gene data show CDR1 as MNHEY and CDR2 as SVGAGI. Trimming removed 6 bases from V and 7 bases from J; junction bases left unmatched: 9. The CDR3 runs to 14 residues. The CDR3, as DNA: TGTGCCAGCAGCCTCACAGGGGCGGGCCAGCCCCAGCATTTT. It codes for CASSLTGAGQPQHF.

The chain carries TRBV9 and TRBJ2-3; 10 bases line up with TRBD2. With 0 bases clipped from V and 5 bases from J, the junction kept 6 bases outside the gene matches. The germline gives CDR1 SGDLS, CDR2 YYNGEE. This CDR3 spans 16 amino acids. The CDR3 loop reads CASSVASGGAGDTQYF. The CDR3 DNA sequence: TGTGCCAGCAGCGTAGCGAGCGGGGGGGCCGGAGATACGCAGTATTTT. The variable domain in full, completed from reference TRBV9 and TRBJ2-3, reads DSGVTQTPKHLITATGQRVTLRCSPRSGDLSVYWYQQSLDQGLQFLIQYYNGEERAKGNILERFSAQQFPDLHSELNLSSLELGDSALYFCASSVASGGAGDTQYFGPGTRLTVL.

The count of this clone is one. The V gene is TRBV9, the J gene TRBJ2-5; D might be TRBD1 or TRBD2, each matching 7 bases. Germline assignment: CDR1 SGDLS and CDR2 YYNGEE. V was cut by 3 bases and J by 5 bases, with 14 bases left in between. The CDR3 covers 14 residues. This CDR3 is CASSARGGQETQYF. The CDR3 DNA sequence: TGTGCCAGCAGCGCCAGGGGGGGTCAGGAGACCCAGTACTTC. The whole variable domain, remainder taken from reference TRBV9 and TRBJ2-5, is DSGVTQTPKHLITATGQRVTLRCSPRSGDLSVYWYQQSLDQGLQFLIQYYNGEERAKGNILERFSAQQFPDLHSELNLSSLELGDSALYFCASSARGGQETQYFGPGTRLLVL.